The clone carrying this TCR beta chain was detected once. Its antigen is as yet unknown. The ends were cut back, 6 bases at V and 2 bases at J, with 16 bases in the middle. CDR3 length equals 15 residues. From germline, CDR1 is MNHEY and CDR2 SVGEGT. The entry originates in a study of blood T cells in healthy people across ages. Study-wide results and caveats: Naive and antigen-experienced cells could not be conclusively compared, given unsorted PBMCs.

Through a sample-barcoded 5' primer and a J-beta primer mix, a second PCR was run for roughly 7 to 12 cycles. Each TCR beta cDNA got a 12-nucleotide random molecular identifier. TCRdb re-analysed the 5' RACE reads in MiXCR, keeping a single row per CDR3 protein. Of about 640,000 distinct CDR3 sequences detected, 58% appear once; the ten largest clones hold over 30%. This sequence originates from a man aged 55 to 70 in good health. The chain is built from TRBV6-2 or TRBV6-3 and TRBJ2-5; perhaps TRBD2 as D (6 bases). The sample taken for sequencing was blood. The CDR3 loop reads CASRRFSGEQETQYF. The CDR3 DNA follows: TGTGCCAGCAGGCGATTCTCGGGGGAACAAGAGACCCAGTACTTC.